Reported below is one T cell receptor beta chain. Its matching antigen is unknown. This CDR3 has 19 amino acids. The V gene's germline CDR1 is SGDLS and CDR2 YYNGEE. Trimming shortened V by 0 bases and J by 4 bases, and 24 bases separated the two germline ends. This PCR relied on a set of 60 Vbeta primers and 13 Jbeta primers. Assay: immunoSEQ multiplex PCR; the TCRdb copy retains only in-frame clones and omits some. The data show under 200,000 clones, roughly 78% seen once. This entry comes from a study of cytomegalovirus exposure and HLA in healthy donors. Study in general: Across some 400 genotyped donors, just over 80% landed in the Caucasian-associated ancestry cluster.

Study-wide results and caveats: For most TCR sequences rarity was the rule, although some public TCRs occurred in many donors. Within the data, a cluster of highly shared sequence variants was likely a sequencing artifact.

Sequencing used PBMCs. The source of this sequence is a woman between 40 and 55 years old in good health and CMV-seronegative. The chain couples TRBV9 to TRBJ2-3; TRBD2 might be the D (7 bases). CDR3 region: CASSVVGGMRGGASDTQYF. The DNA of the CDR3 is TGTGCCAGCAGCGTAGTAGGGGGGATGAGGGGGGGGGCGTCAGATACGCAGTATTTT.